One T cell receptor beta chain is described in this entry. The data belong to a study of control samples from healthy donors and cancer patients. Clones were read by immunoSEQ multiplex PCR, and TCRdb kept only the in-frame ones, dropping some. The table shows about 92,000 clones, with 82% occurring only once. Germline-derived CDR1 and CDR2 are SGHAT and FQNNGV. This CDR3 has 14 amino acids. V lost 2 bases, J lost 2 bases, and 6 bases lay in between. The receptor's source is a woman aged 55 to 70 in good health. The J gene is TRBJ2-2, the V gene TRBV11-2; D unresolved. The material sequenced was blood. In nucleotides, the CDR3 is TGTGCCAGCAGCTTATCCTCTAACACCGGGGAGCTGTTTTTT. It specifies CASSLSSNTGELFF. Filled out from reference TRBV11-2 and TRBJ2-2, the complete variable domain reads EAGVAQSPRYKIIEKRQSVAFWCNPISGHATLYWYQQILGQGPKLLIQFQNNGVVDDSQLPKDRFSAERLKGVDSTLKIQPAKLEDSAVYLCASSLSSNTGELFFGEGSRLTVL.